The rows below give T cell receptor beta chains drawn from one sample of a study of Graves' ophthalmopathy and Graves' hyperthyroidism. From the multiplex PCR reads, TCRdb called clonotypes with MiXCR, one entry per CDR3 protein. Of about 240,000 distinct CDR3 sequences in the sample, around 45% were seen once. The specimen was peripheral blood. These receptors originate from an adult man with Graves' ophthalmopathy. Both conserved end residues are part of each CDR3. Fields, in order: V gene, J gene, CDR3 protein.

v_call: TRBV20-1; j_call: TRBJ2-7; cdr3_aa: CSAWDSFCEQYF
v_call: TRBV15; j_call: TRBJ1-2; cdr3_aa: CATSQNRGTSHYGYTF
v_call: TRBV20-1; j_call: TRBJ2-5; cdr3_aa: CSAIVQETQYF
v_call: TRBV5-1; j_call: TRBJ2-7; cdr3_aa: CASSLAPDFYEQYF
v_call: TRBV6-5; j_call: TRBJ2-2; cdr3_aa: CASSYSLGQPNTGELFF
v_call: TRBV5-8; j_call: TRBJ1-2; cdr3_aa: CASSFRTSGYTF
v_call: TRBV12-3/TRBV12-4; j_call: TRBJ2-5; cdr3_aa: CASSFPDSQETQYF
v_call: TRBV7-3; j_call: TRBJ2-7; cdr3_aa: CASSQYRGRGEQYF
v_call: TRBV3-1; j_call: TRBJ2-5; cdr3_aa: CASTHRLETQYF
v_call: TRBV7-6; j_call: TRBJ1-3; cdr3_aa: CASSRGTRANTIYF
v_call: TRBV7-9; j_call: TRBJ2-7; cdr3_aa: CASSFPGANEQYF
v_call: TRBV20-1; j_call: TRBJ1-5; cdr3_aa: CSAGRGNDQPQHF
v_call: TRBV12-3/TRBV12-4; j_call: TRBJ1-2; cdr3_aa: CASSRAGTAYGYTF
v_call: TRBV7-3; j_call: TRBJ2-7; cdr3_aa: CASSLERGDSYEQYF
v_call: TRBV29-1; j_call: TRBJ1-2; cdr3_aa: CSVGPNYGYTF
v_call: TRBV15; j_call: TRBJ1-6; cdr3_aa: CATSRDVGTGNSPLHF
v_call: TRBV5-6; j_call: TRBJ1-2; cdr3_aa: CASSLRAGVGYTF
v_call: TRBV7-9; j_call: TRBJ2-7; cdr3_aa: CASSSSDRAYEQYF
v_call: TRBV9; j_call: TRBJ1-1; cdr3_aa: CASSLDVGEAEGQAFF
v_call: TRBV10-3; j_call: TRBJ1-1; cdr3_aa: CAISEGQPLTEAFF
v_call: TRBV10-3; j_call: TRBJ2-7; cdr3_aa: CASSYNPGLLGSYEQYF
v_call: TRBV7-9; j_call: TRBJ2-2; cdr3_aa: CASSSWGDHGELFF